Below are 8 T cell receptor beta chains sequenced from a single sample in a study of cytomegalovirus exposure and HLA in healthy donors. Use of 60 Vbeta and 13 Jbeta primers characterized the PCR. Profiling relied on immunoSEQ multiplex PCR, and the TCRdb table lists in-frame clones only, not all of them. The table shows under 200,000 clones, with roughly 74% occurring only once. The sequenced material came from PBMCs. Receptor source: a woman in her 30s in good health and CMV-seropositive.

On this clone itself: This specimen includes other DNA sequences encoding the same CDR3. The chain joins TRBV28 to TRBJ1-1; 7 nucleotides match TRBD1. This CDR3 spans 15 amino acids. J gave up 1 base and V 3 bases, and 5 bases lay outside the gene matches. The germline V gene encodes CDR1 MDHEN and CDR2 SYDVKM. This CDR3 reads CASSFLDRRNTEAFF. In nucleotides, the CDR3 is TGTGCCAGCAGTTTTTTGGACAGGCGGAACACTGAAGCTTTCTTT.

DNA of the CDR3: TGTGCCAGCTCATCCCAGGGTCACGCTGGGGCCAACGTCCTGACTTTC. It specifies CASSSQGHAGANVLTF. The gene calls are TRBV18 and TRBJ2-6; a weak D match, TRBD1 (5 bases). CDR3 length: 16 residues. CDR1 KGHSH and CDR2 LQKENI come from the germline V gene. V dropped 5 bases and J dropped 2 bases, with 13 bases sitting between them.

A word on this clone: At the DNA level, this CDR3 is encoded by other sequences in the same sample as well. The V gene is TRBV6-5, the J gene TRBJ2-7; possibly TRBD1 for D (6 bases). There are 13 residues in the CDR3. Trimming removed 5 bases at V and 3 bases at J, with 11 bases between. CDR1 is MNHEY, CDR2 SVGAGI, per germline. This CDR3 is CASSTRGGYEQYF. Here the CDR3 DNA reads TGTGCCAGCAGTACCAGGGGTGGCTACGAGCAGTACTTC.

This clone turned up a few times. CDR3 in DNA: TGTGCCAGCAGTCCGGACAGGGTGGGGTCATATGGCTACACCTTC. Protein: CASSPDRVGSYGYTF. The chain combines TRBV27 with TRBJ1-2; 8 bases line up with TRBD1. Germline V gives CDR1 MNHEY, CDR2 SMNVEV (reference sequence). V trimming: 5 bases; J trimming: 5 bases; junction bases outside the gene matches: 10. This CDR3 contains 15 residues.

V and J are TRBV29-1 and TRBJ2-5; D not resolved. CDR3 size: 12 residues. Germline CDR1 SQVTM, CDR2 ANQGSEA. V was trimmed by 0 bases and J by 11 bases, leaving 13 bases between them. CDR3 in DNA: TGCAGCGTTGAAGATCGGGTAGCTAAGCAGTACTTC. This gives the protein CSVEDRVAKQYF.

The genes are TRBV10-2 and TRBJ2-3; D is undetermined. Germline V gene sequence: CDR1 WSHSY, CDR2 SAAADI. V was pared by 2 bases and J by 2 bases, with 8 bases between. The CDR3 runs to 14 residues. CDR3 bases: TGCGCCAGCAGTGAGGACTCCTACACAGATACGCAGTATTTT. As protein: CASSEDSYTDTQYF.

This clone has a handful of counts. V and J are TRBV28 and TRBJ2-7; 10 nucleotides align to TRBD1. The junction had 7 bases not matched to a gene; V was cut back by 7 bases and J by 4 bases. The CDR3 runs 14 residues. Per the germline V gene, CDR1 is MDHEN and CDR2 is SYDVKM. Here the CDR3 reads CASKTGGQLYEQYF. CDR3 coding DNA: TGTGCCAGCAAGACAGGGGGCCAACTATACGAGCAGTACTTC. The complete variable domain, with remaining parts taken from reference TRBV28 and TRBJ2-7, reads DVKVTQSSRYLVKRTGEKVFLECVQDMDHENMFWYRQDPGLGLRLIYFSYDVKMKEKGDIPEGYSVSREKKERFSLILESASTNQTSMYLCASKTGGQLYEQYFGPGTRLTVT.

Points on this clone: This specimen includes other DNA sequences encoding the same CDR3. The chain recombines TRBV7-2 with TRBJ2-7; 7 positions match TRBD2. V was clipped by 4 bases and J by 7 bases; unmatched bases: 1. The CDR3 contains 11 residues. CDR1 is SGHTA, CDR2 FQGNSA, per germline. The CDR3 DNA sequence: TGTGCCAGCAGCTCGGGGGGAGAGCAGTACTTC. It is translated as CASSSGGEQYF. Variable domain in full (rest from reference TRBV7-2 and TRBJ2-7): GAGVSQSPSNKVTEKGKDVELRCDPISGHTALYWYRQSLGQGLEFLIYFQGNSAPDKSGLPSDRFSAERTGGSVSTLTIQRTQQEDSAVYLCASSSGGEQYFGPGTRLTVT.